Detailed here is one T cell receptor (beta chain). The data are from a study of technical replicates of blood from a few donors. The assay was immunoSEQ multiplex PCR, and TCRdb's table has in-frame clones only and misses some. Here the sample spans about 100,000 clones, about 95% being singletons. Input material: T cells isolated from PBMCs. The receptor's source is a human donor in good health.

DNA for the CDR3: TGTGCCAGCAGCGTAACTCCTAGCTCGGAGACCGGGGAGCTGTTTTTT. This translates into CASSVTPSSETGELFF. V and J are TRBV9 and TRBJ2-2; D may be TRBD2 (5 bases). The ends were cut back, 1 base at V and 5 bases at J, with 15 bases in the middle. The CDR3 sequence is 16 residues long. Looked up from germline, CDR1 is SGDLS and CDR2 is YYNGEE.